This TCR beta chain was identified in a study of blood T cell repertoires in COVID-19. Study summary: There were acute and convalescent COVID-19 samples, and they came from the United States, Italy and Spain.

This CDR3 has 14 residues. Germline lookup yields CDR1 LGHNT and CDR2 FRNRAP. The ends were cut back, 8 bases at V and 4 bases at J, with 17 bases in the middle. Authors' processing steps: Scientists estimated how many nucleated cells there were by amplifying reference gene primers. The protocol was immunoSEQ multiplex PCR, while the TCRdb copy is restricted to in-frame clones and leaves out a portion. For V, J and clone size, that table is used; D and trimming come from the DNA. Here the sample spans roughly 230,000 clones, roughly nine tenths being singletons. This chain joins TRBV12-5 and TRBJ2-5; TRBD1 might be the D (6 bases). The receptor was isolated from a woman in her thirties or forties who had recovered from COVID-19. The sequencing input was peripheral blood. CDR3 amino acids: CASLTGTRSETQYF. The CDR3 DNA is TGTGCTAGTCTCACCGGGACAAGGTCAGAGACCCAGTACTTC.